The sequence of this T cell receptor beta chain was determined in a study of shared clonotypes between healthy human individuals. Study observations and caveats: Among donors, sharing of clonotypes was expected to be affected by sequencing depth. A few donors showed sharing of about 4.6% of naive CD4 clonotypes. The generation probabilities recorded for non-shared clonotypes fell below those of clonotypes shared by all four donors.

V shed 0 bases and J shed 4 bases, with 12 bases lying between them. This CDR3 is built from 15 residues. Germline values: CDR1 WSHSY, CDR2 SAAADI. Clones were sequenced by immunoSEQ multiplex PCR, and TCRdb holds only the in-frame ones, with some missing. The sample lists hundreds of thousands of clones, roughly 72% seen once, with 1.5% to 2% in the top ten. This clone was found a few times. What it recognizes is unknown. This TCR was recovered from a woman aged 25 to 45 in good health. The sequencing sample was made of memory CD4+ T cells sorted from blood. Subset indicated: CD45RA-negative fraction. This chain connects TRBV10-2 to TRBJ1-2; D not resolved. The CDR3 bases are TGCGCCAGCAGTGAGTCGAGTCCCGAGGGCTATGGCTACACCTTC. This translates into CASSESSPEGYGYTF.